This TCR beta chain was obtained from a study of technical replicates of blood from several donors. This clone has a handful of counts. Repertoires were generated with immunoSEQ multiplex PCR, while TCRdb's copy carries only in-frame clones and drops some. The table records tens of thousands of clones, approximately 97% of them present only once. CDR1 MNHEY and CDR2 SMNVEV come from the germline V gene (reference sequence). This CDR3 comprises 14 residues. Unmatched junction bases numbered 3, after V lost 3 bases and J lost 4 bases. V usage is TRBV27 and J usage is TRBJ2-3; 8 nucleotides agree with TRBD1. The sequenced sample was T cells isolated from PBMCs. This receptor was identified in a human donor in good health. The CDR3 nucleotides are TGTGCCAGCAGTTTTGACAGGGGCGCAGATACGCAGTATTTT. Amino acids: CASSFDRGADTQYF.